Included here is one T cell receptor beta chain sequence, with context. The antigen remains unidentified. The data belong to a study of shared clonotypes between healthy human individuals. TCRdb's table, derived via immunoSEQ multiplex PCR, lists solely in-frame clones and lacks some. Of 2 million to 3 million clones listed, roughly nine tenths are singletons. V was cut by 2 bases and J by 0 bases, with 9 bases left in between. Germline CDR1 MNHNY, CDR2 SVGAGI (reference sequence). There are 15 residues in the CDR3. General study findings and limits: A handful of donors showed sharing of about 5.5% of naive CD4 clonotypes.

The sequenced sample was naive CD4+ T cells sorted from blood. Subset given: CD45RA+ positively selected. The TCR sequence derives from a man aged 18-30 years in good health. The chain uses TRBV6-6 and TRBJ2-3; the D is unclear. CDR3 nucleotide sequence: TGTGCCAGCAGTTACGAAGGGTCTAGCACAGATACGCAGTATTTT. Protein product: CASSYEGSSTDTQYF.